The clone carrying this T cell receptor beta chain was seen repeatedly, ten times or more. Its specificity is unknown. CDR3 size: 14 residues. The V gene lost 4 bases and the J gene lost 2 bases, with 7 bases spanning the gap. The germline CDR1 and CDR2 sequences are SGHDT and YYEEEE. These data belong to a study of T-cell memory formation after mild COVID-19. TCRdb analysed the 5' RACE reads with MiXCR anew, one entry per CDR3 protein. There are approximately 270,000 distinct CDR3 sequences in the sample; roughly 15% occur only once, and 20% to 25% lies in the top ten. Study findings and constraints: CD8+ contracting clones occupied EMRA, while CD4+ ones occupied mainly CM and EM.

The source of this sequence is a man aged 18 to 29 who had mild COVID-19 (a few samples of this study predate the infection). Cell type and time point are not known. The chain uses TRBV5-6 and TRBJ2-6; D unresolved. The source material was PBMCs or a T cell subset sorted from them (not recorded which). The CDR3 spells CASSLVPGANVLTF. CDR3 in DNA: TGTGCCAGCAGCCTGGTCCCTGGGGCCAACGTCCTGACTTTC.